Presented here are 18 T cell receptor beta chains from one specimen sequenced in a study of blood T cell repertoires in COVID-19 (dated by TCRdb to 2020 to 2021). Receptors were amplified or captured by the immunoSEQ multiplex PCR assay. Imported from immuneACCESS, the table was reduced by TCRdb to in-frame sequences with V and J called. These copies leave out some clones; in studies compared against another copy, an unresolved V gene accounts for under half, and the cause of the remainder is not known. Counted in this sample were 160,000 or so clones; around 84% of them appeared once. The ten largest clones represent roughly 18% of the sample. Sequenced: peripheral blood. These receptors all stem from a woman over 75 with acute or convalescent COVID-19.

The rearrangement links TRBV5-1 to TRBJ1-5, with a weak D call TRBD1 (6 bases). The CDR3 runs 15 residues. V dropped 4 bases and J dropped 4 bases, with 15 bases sitting between them. Germline CDR1 SGHRS, CDR2 YFSETQ. The CDR3 sequence: CASSLLGAGNQPQHF. CDR3 in DNA: TGCGCCAGCAGCCTACTGGGGGCAGGGAATCAGCCCCAGCATTTT.

This rearrangement joins TRBV19 to TRBJ2-1; tentative D call: TRBD2 (6 bases). From germline, CDR1 is LNHDA and CDR2 SQIVND (reference sequence). The CDR3 is made up of 13 amino acids. V was clipped by 3 bases and J by 8 bases, with 11 bases between them. CDR3 sequence reads: CASSIPGGDEQFF. DNA of the CDR3: TGTGCCAGTAGTATTCCGGGCGGGGATGAGCAGTTCTTC.

The rearrangement links TRBV30 to TRBJ2-5; tentative D call: TRBD1 (5 bases). CDR1 is GTSNPN, CDR2 SVGIG, per germline (reference sequence). The CDR3 contains 14 residues. V gave up 1 base and J gave up 4 bases, with 13 bases separating them. The CDR3 bases are TGTGCCTGGAGTGCACGGACATGGGGAGAGACCCAGTACTTC. It specifies CAWSARTWGETQYF.

Remarks on this clone: The limits of the CDR3 on the DNA are not certain, so only TCRdb's listed CDR3 is given. The chain employs TRBV12-1 and TRBJ2-7; the table's D call TRBD2 went unverified against the DNA. TRBV12-1 is a pseudogene segment. The CDR3 length equals 17 residues, ends included. The CDR3 region is CASSFVASGSFIYEQYF.

V is TRBV7-3 and J is TRBJ1-1; 7 bases match TRBD1. Germline V lookup: CDR1 SGHTA, CDR2 FQGTGA. The CDR3 has 14 amino acids. With V trimmed by 5 bases and J by 4 bases, 7 bases remained unmatched. The CDR3 loop reads CASSVRQGSTEAFF. The CDR3 DNA sequence: TGTGCCAGCAGCGTCAGACAGGGCAGCACTGAAGCTTTCTTT.

The chain employs TRBV19 and TRBJ1-2; 10 bases fit TRBD1. CDR1 and CDR2 from the germline V gene are LNHDA and SQIVND (reference sequence). The CDR3 has 13 residues. V dropped 5 bases and J dropped 7; count of bases not matched to a gene: 4. This chain's CDR3 is CASSWGTGAGYTF. Here the CDR3 DNA reads TGTGCCAGTAGTTGGGGGACAGGGGCTGGCTACACCTTC.

The chain is built from TRBV5-1 and TRBJ2-1, with 10 bases aligning to TRBD1. This CDR3 has 15 residues. J lost 2 bases, V lost 3 bases, and 2 bases had no gene match. Germline CDR1 and CDR2: SGHRS and YFSETQ. The CDR3 spells CASSWGQGTYNEQFF. The CDR3 DNA sequence: TGCGCCAGCAGCTGGGGACAGGGGACCTACAATGAGCAGTTCTTC.

This clone showed up just a few times. This chain connects TRBV11-2 to TRBJ1-2, with TRBD1 matching 7 bases. Germline V gene lookup returns CDR1 SGHAT and CDR2 FQNNGV. The CDR3 length is 14 residues. The trim removed 5 bases at V and 2 bases at J, leaving 5 bases unmatched. CDR3 residues: CASSRDSVNYGYTF. In nucleotides, the CDR3 is TGTGCCAGCAGCAGGGACAGTGTGAACTATGGCTACACCTTC.

This chain uses TRBV3-1 (or the pseudogene TRBV3-2) with TRBJ2-5; TRBD2 agrees at 12 bases. Trimming at V came to 4 bases and at J to 6 bases, leaving 6 bases not matched to a gene. The length of the CDR3 is 15 residues. Germline V lookup: CDR1 LGHDT, CDR2 YNNKEL (reference sequence). The CDR3 reads CASSPGLAGYQTQYF. The CDR3 region has the DNA TGTGCCAGCAGCCCAGGACTAGCGGGATATCAGACCCAGTACTTC.

The chain is built from TRBV28 and TRBJ1-5; 7 bases line up with TRBD1. The CDR3 covers 13 residues. CDR1 MDHEN and CDR2 SYDVKM come from the germline V gene. After removal of 8 bases from V and 9 bases from J, the junction contained 10 bases not matched to a gene. For the CDR3, the DNA is TGTGCCAGCCAGGACAGGCCGGTGTGGCCCCAGCATTTT. As protein: CASQDRPVWPQHF.

There are many counts of this clone. V and J are TRBV7-9 and TRBJ2-2; D remains unclear. This CDR3 region has 13 residues. V lost 2 bases and J 5 bases, leaving 6 bases between the germline ends. Germline values: CDR1 SEHNR, CDR2 FQNEAQ (reference sequence). The CDR3 nucleotides read TGTGCCAGCAGCTTATCGGGTACCGGGGAGCTGTTTTTT. The encoded protein is CASSLSGTGELFF.

The chain recombines TRBV10-2 with TRBJ2-3, with TRBD2 identical over 11 bases. V was pared by 6 bases and J by 2 bases, with 7 bases of the junction left unmatched. This CDR3 region has 16 residues. In germline, CDR1 is WSHSY, CDR2 SAAADI. CDR3 nucleotide sequence: TGCGCCAGCAGGTTACTAGCGGGAGTTTCCACAGATACGCAGTATTTT. Translating gives CASRLLAGVSTDTQYF.

The chain joins TRBV29-1 to TRBJ2-7; 9 nucleotides agree with TRBD1. V lost 7 bases, J lost 1 base, and 5 bases stayed unmatched. Germline V CDR1 and CDR2: SQVTM, ANQGSEA. This CDR3 region has 13 residues. Here the CDR3 DNA reads TGCAGCGCACTGGGACAGGGATCCTACGAGCAGTACTTC. Residues: CSALGQGSYEQYF.

For the CDR3, the DNA is TGTGCCAGCAGTTTAAAGCCCTCTGGGGCCAACGTCCTGACTTTC. This gives the protein CASSLKPSGANVLTF. The rearrangement links TRBV27 to TRBJ2-6; D not certain. CDR1 is MNHEY, CDR2 SMNVEV, per germline (reference sequence). There are 15 residues in the CDR3. The V gene lost 2 bases and the J gene lost 0 bases, with 5 bases spanning the gap.

The genes are TRBV11-2 and TRBJ1-2, with D possibly TRBD1 on 6 matching bases. The CDR3 spans 14 residues. V was cut by 2 bases and J by 5 bases, with 12 bases left in between. Germline V CDR1 and CDR2: SGHAT, FQNNGV. The DNA for the CDR3 is TGTGCCAGCAGCTTAACCGGGACAAATTATGGCTACACCTTC. Protein: CASSLTGTNYGYTF.

V and J are TRBV18 and TRBJ2-1, with 13 bases lining up with TRBD2. With 3 bases clipped from V and 9 bases from J, the junction kept 8 bases outside the gene matches. Per germline, CDR1 KGHSH and CDR2 LQKENI. This CDR3 has 16 residues. CDR3 nucleotide sequence: TGTGCCAGCTCACCCAGTACTAGCGGGAGGGCCGGTGAGCAGTTCTTC. This encodes CASSPSTSGRAGEQFF. The whole variable domain, filled in from reference TRBV18 and TRBJ2-1, reads NAGVMQNPRHLVRRRGQEARLRCSPMKGHSHVYWYRQLPEEGLKFMVYLQKENIIDESGMPKERFSAEFPKEGPSILRIQQVVRGDSAAYFCASSPSTSGRAGEQFFGPGTRLTVL.

Only one count was recorded for this clone. Sequence at one end of the junction differs from germline and may be a read error. CDR3 residues: CASSLAQGTEAFF. Here the CDR3 DNA reads TGCGCCAGCAGCTTGGCACAGGGCACTGAAGCTTTTTTT. The chain combines TRBV5-1 with TRBJ1-1, with a possible D match to TRBD1 (6 bases). The CDR3 covers 13 residues. CDR1 is SGHRS, CDR2 YFSETQ, per germline.

V gene TRBV5-1 combines with J gene TRBJ2-1; 12 positions match TRBD2. The V segment lost 2 bases and the J segment 8 bases; nucleotides outside the gene matches: 11. This CDR3 region has 17 residues. Germline-derived CDR1 and CDR2 are SGHRS and YFSETQ. CDR3 bases: TGCGCCAGCAGCTTCTTGCTAGCGGGAGGGGCAGGGGATGAGCAGTTCTTC. This sequence encodes CASSFLLAGGAGDEQFF.